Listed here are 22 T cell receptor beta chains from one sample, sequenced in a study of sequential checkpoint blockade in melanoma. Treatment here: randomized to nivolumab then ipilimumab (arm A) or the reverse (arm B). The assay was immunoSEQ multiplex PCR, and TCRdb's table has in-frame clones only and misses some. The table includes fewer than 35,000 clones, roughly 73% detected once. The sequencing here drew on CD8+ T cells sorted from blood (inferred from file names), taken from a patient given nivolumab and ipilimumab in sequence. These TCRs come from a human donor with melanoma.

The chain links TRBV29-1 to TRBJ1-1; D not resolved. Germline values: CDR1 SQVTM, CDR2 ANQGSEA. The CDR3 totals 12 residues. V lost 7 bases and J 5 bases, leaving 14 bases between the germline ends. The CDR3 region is CSAPVAGTEAFF. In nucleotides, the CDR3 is TGCAGCGCCCCAGTGGCGGGAACTGAAGCTTTCTTT.

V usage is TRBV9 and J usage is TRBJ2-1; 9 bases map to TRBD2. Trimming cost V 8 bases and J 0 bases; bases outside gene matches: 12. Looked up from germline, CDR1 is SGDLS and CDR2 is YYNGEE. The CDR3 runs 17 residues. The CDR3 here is CASDPGTSQSSYNEQFF. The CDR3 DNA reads TGTGCCAGTGATCCCGGGACTAGCCAAAGCTCCTACAATGAGCAGTTCTTC.

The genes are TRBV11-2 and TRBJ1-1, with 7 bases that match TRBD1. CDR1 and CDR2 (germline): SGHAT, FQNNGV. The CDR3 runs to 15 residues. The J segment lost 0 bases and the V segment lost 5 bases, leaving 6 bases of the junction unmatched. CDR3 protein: CASSARQGLNTEAFF. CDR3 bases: TGTGCCAGCAGCGCCAGACAGGGTTTGAACACTGAAGCTTTCTTT.

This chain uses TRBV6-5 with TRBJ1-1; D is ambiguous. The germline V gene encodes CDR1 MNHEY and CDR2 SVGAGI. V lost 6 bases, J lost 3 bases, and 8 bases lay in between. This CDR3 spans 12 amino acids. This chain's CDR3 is CASRGSDTEAFF. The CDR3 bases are TGTGCCAGCAGGGGCTCGGACACTGAAGCTTTCTTT.

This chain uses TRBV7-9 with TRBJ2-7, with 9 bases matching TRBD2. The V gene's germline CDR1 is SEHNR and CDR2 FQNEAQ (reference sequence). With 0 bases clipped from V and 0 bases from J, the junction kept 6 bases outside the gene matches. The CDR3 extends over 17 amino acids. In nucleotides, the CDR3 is TGTGCCAGCAGCTTAGCTTACCCGACTAGCGGCTCCTACGAGCAGTACTTC. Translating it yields CASSLAYPTSGSYEQYF.

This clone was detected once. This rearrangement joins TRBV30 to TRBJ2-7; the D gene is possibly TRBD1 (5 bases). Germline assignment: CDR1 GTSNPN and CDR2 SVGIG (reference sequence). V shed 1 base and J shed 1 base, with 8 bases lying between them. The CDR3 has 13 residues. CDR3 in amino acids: CAWSEGASYEQYF. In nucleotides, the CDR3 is TGTGCCTGGAGTGAAGGGGCGTCCTACGAGCAGTACTTC.

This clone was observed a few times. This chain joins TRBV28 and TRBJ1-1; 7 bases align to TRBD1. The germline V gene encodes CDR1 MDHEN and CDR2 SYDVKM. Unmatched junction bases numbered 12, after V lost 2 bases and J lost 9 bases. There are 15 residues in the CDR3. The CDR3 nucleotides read TGTGCCAGCAGTTTAGCTACAGGGGCCCTCAGCCAAGCTTTCTTT. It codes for CASSLATGALSQAFF.

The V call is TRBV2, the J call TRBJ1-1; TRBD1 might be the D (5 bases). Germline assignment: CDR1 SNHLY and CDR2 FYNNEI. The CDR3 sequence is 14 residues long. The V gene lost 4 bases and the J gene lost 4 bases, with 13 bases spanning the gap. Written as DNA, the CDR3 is TGTGCCAGCAGTGCGACGGCCGGGGGCACTGAAGCTTTCTTT. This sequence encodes CASSATAGGTEAFF.

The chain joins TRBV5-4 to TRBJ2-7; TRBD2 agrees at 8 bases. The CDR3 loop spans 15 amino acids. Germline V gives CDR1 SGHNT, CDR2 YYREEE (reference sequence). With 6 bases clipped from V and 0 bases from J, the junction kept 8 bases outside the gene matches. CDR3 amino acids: CASTQSGTSSYEQYF. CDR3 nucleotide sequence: TGTGCCAGCACTCAATCCGGGACTAGCTCCTACGAGCAGTACTTC.

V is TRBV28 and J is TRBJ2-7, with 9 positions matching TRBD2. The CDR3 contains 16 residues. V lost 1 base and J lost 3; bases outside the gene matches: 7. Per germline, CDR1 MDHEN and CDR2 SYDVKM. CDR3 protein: CASSLFTASGNYEQYF. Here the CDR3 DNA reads TGTGCCAGCAGTTTATTTACGGCTAGCGGGAACTACGAGCAGTACTTC.

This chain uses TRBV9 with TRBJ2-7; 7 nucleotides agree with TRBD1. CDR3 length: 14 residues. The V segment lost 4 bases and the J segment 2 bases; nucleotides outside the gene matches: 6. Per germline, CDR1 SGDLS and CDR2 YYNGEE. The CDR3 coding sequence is TGTGCCAGCAGCCCCCGGGACAGTACCTACGAGCAGTACTTC. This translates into CASSPRDSTYEQYF.

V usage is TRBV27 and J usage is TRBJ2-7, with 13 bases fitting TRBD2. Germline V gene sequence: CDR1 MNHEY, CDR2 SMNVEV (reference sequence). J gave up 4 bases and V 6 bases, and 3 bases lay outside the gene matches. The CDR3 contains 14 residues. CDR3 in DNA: TGTGCCAGCAGCGGGACTAGCGGGGCTTACGAGCAGTACTTC. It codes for CASSGTSGAYEQYF.

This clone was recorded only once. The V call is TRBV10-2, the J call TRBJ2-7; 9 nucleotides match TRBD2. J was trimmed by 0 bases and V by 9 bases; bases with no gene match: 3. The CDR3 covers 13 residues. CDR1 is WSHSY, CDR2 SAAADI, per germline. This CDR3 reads CASEREDSYEQYF. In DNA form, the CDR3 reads TGCGCCAGTGAGCGGGAGGACTCCTACGAGCAGTACTTC.

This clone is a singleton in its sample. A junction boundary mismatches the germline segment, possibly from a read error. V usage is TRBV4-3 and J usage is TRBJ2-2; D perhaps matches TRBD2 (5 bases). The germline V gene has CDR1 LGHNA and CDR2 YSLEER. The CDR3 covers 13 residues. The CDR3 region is CASSQEPTGKLFF. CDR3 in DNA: TGCGCCAGCAGCCAAGAACCAACCGGGAAGCTGTTTTTT.

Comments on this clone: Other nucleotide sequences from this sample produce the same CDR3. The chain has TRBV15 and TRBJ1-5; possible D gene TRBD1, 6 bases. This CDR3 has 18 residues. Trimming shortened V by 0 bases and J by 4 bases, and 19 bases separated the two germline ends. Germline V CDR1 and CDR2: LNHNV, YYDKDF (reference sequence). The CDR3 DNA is TGTGCCACCAGCAGAGATTCTAATACAGGGTCCGGGAATCAGCCCCAGCATTTT. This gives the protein CATSRDSNTGSGNQPQHF.

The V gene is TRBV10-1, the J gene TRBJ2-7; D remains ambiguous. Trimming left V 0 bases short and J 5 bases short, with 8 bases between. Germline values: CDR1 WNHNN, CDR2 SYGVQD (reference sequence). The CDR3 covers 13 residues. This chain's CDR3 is CASSESIPDEQYF. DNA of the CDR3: TGCGCCAGCAGTGAGTCAATCCCGGACGAGCAGTACTTC.

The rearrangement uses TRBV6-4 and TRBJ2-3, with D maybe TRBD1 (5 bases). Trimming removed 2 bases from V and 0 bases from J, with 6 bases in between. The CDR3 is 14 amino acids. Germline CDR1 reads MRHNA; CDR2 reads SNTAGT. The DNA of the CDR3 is TGTGCCAGCAGTGACAAGGGGAGCACAGATACGCAGTATTTT. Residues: CASSDKGSTDTQYF.

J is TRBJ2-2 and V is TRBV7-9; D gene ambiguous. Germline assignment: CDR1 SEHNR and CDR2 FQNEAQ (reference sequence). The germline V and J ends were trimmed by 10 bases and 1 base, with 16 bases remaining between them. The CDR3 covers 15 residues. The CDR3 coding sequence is TGTGCCACCAACTCTCTAACTAAGAACACCGGGGAGCTGTTTTTT. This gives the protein CATNSLTKNTGELFF.

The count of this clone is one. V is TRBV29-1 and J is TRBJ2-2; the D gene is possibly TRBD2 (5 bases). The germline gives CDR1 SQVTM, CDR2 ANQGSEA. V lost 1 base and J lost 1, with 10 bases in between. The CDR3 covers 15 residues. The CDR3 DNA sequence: TGCAGCGTTGAAGTCCCAGCGGTGAACACCGGGGAGCTGTTTTTT. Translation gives CSVEVPAVNTGELFF.

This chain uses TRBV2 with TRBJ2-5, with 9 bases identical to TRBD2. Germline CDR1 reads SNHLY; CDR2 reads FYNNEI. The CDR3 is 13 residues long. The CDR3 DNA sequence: TGTGCTAGCGCAGGGACTAGCTGGGAGACCCAGTACTTC. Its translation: CASAGTSWETQYF.

The CDR3, as DNA: TGTGCCAGCAGCGTAGCTTCAGGAATCCTGAACACTGAAGCTTTCTTT. This gives the protein CASSVASGILNTEAFF. The V gene is TRBV9, the J gene TRBJ1-1; no firm D call. Germline V gene sequence: CDR1 SGDLS, CDR2 YYNGEE. CDR3 length equals 16 residues. Trimming took off 0 bases at V and 0 bases at J, with 12 bases between the two ends.

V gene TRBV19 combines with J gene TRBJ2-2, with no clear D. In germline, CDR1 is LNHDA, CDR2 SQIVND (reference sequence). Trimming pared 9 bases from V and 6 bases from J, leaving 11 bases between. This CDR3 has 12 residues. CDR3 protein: CASTIGSGELFF. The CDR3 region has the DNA TGTGCCAGCACAATCGGGTCCGGGGAGCTGTTTTTT.